A selection of T cell receptor beta chains follows, all from one sample in a study of stem cell transplantation in POMP-related autoinflammatory disease. Using immunoSEQ multiplex PCR, the repertoire was profiled, and TCRdb retains in-frame clones only, with some absent. The table includes about 68,000 clones, more than 75% detected once. The sample in question was CD4+ T cells from PBMCs, obtained after stem cell transplantation. These receptors all stem from a human patient with POMP-related autoinflammation and immune dysregulation (PRAID). The T cells may come from the graft donor. Both conserved end residues are part of each CDR3. Each record gives: V gene, D gene, J gene, clone size, CDR3 DNA, CDR3 protein. A D gene is named only where the DNA matches it firmly. Some rows mark clone size as missing; the rest say once, few, many or name a class of expanded clone.

v_call: TRBV7-3; d_call: -; j_call: TRBJ2-2; clone_size: few; cdr3_nt: TGTGCCAGCAGCGTTCGGGGACCAACGAACACCGGGGAGCTGTTTTTT; cdr3_aa: CASSVRGPTNTGELFF
v_call: TRBV5-8; d_call: -; j_call: TRBJ1-3; clone_size: once; cdr3_nt: TGTGCCAGCAGCCCTCCCTTCTCTGGAAACACCATATATTTT; cdr3_aa: CASSPPFSGNTIYF
v_call: TRBV5-1; d_call: -; j_call: TRBJ2-1; clone_size: -; cdr3_nt: TGCGCCAGCAGCTTGGGGGCGGCGGGGAGCAATGAGCAGTTCTTC; cdr3_aa: CASSLGAAGSNEQFF
v_call: TRBV5-1; d_call: TRBD1; j_call: TRBJ2-1; clone_size: -; cdr3_nt: TGCGCCAGCACCAGATCCAGGACAGGGTCGTACAATGAGCAGTTCTTC; cdr3_aa: CASTRSRTGSYNEQFF
v_call: TRBV5-1; d_call: -; j_call: TRBJ1-3; clone_size: -; cdr3_nt: TGCGCCAGCAGCTTGCAGCTAATAGAATCTGGAAACACCATATATTTT; cdr3_aa: CASSLQLIESGNTIYF
v_call: TRBV19; d_call: -; j_call: TRBJ2-3; clone_size: -; cdr3_nt: TGTGCCAGTAGTATACGATGGAGCACCAGTGGGGCAGATACGCAGTATTTT; cdr3_aa: CASSIRWSTSGADTQYF
v_call: TRBV7-8; d_call: TRBD1; j_call: TRBJ2-3; clone_size: -; cdr3_nt: TGTGCCAGCAGCCTCAGACCGGGACAGCTTACAGATACGCAGTATTTT; cdr3_aa: CASSLRPGQLTDTQYF
v_call: TRBV7-9; d_call: -; j_call: TRBJ1-4; clone_size: -; cdr3_nt: TGTGCCAGCAGACCGAACCACACAGAGGAGGTAAGTGAAAAACTGTTTTTT; cdr3_aa: CASRPNHTEEVSEKLFF
v_call: TRBV9; d_call: -; j_call: TRBJ2-2; clone_size: -; cdr3_nt: TGTGCCTCCGGATCCGCGAACACCGGGGAGCTGTTTTTT; cdr3_aa: CASGSANTGELFF
v_call: TRBV19; d_call: -; j_call: TRBJ2-5; clone_size: few; cdr3_nt: TGTGCCAGTAGTACGAACGGAGAGACCCAGTACTTC; cdr3_aa: CASSTNGETQYF
v_call: TRBV30; d_call: TRBD2; j_call: TRBJ2-2; clone_size: -; cdr3_nt: TGTGCCTGGAGTGGTCCAGCGGGAGAGGGGGAGCTGTTTTTT; cdr3_aa: CAWSGPAGEGELFF
v_call: TRBV5-4; d_call: -; j_call: TRBJ2-7; clone_size: -; cdr3_nt: TGTGCCAGCGGGGAAGGCACCACCTACGAGCAGTACTTC; cdr3_aa: CASGEGTTYEQYF
v_call: TRBV28; d_call: TRBD1; j_call: TRBJ2-7; clone_size: -; cdr3_nt: TGTGCCAGCGGGACAGGGGGAACTAGCGCTACCTACGAGCAGTACTTC; cdr3_aa: CASGTGGTSATYEQYF
v_call: TRBV28; d_call: TRBD1; j_call: TRBJ2-2; clone_size: -; cdr3_nt: TGTGCCAGCAGTTTTAGGGGGCGCACCGGGGAGCTGTTTTTT; cdr3_aa: CASSFRGRTGELFF
v_call: TRBV5-5; d_call: -; j_call: TRBJ1-1; clone_size: -; cdr3_nt: TGTGCCAGCAGCTTAACTAGCATGAACACTGAAGCTTTCTTT; cdr3_aa: CASSLTSMNTEAFF